This T cell receptor beta chain appears in the sequencing data of a study of blood T cell repertoires in COVID-19. The wider study: There were acute and convalescent COVID-19 samples, and they came from the United States, Italy and Spain. T cells, B-cell-depleted T cells, or PBMCs supplied cDNA or gDNA.

Original processing methods: Researchers report that nucleated cell counts were estimated from reference gene primer amplification. Some clones are missing from TCRdb's copy, which holds only in-frame ones; the method was immunoSEQ multiplex PCR. From that table come the V and J calls and clone size; the DNA was used to work out D and trimming. Altogether roughly 81,000 clones are present, about 80% being singletons, with the ten largest covering about 2%. This CDR3 is 17 amino acids long. From germline, CDR1 is LNHDA and CDR2 SQIVND (reference sequence). Trimming shortened V by 6 bases and J by 3 bases, and 21 bases separated the two germline ends.

V usage is TRBV19 and J usage is TRBJ2-1, with a possible D match to TRBD1 (5 bases). This TCR came from a woman in her sixties or seventies with acute or convalescent COVID-19. Sequenced sample: peripheral blood. CDR3 amino acids: CASSLPSWGPSYNEQFF. The DNA of the CDR3 is TGTGCCAGTAGCCTACCATCTTGGGGCCCGAGCTACAATGAGCAGTTCTTC.